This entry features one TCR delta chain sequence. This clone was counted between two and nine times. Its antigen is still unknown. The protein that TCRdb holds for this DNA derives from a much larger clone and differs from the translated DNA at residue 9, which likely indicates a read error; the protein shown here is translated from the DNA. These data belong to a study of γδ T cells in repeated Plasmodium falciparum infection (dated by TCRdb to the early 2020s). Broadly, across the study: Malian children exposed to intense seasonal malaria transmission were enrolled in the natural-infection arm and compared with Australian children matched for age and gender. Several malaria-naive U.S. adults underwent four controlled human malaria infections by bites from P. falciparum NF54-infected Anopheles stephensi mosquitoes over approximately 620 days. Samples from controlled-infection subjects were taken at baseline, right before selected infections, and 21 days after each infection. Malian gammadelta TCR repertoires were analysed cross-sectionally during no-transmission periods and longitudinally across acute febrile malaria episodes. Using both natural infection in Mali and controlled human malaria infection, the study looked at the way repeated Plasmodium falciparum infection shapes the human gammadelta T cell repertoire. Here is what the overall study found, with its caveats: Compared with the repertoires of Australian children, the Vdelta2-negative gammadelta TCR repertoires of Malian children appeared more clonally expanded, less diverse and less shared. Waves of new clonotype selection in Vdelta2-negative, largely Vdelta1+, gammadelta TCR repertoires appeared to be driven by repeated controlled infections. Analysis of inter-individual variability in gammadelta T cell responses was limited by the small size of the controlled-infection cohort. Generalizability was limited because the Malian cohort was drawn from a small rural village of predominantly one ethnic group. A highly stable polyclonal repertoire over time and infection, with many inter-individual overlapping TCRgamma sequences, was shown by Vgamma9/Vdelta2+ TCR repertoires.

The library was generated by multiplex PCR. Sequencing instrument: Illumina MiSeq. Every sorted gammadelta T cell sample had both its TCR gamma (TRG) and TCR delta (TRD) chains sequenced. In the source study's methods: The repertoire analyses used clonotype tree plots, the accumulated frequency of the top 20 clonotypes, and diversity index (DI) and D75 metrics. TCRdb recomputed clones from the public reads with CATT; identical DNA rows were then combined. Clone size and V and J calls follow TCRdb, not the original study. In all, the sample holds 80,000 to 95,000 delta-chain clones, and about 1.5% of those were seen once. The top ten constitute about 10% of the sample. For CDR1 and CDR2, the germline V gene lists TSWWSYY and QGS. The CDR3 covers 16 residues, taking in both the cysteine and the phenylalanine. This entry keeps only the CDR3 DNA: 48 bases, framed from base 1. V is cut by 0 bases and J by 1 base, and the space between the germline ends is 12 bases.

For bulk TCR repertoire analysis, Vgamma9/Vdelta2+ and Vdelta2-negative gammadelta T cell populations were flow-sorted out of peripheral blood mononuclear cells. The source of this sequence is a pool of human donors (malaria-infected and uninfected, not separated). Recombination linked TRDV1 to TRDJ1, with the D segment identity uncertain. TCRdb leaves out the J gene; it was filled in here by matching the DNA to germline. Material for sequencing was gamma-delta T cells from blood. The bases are TGTGCTCTTGGGGAACTGGGCCCCCGGATCACCGATAAACTCATCTTT. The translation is CALGELGPRITDKLIF.